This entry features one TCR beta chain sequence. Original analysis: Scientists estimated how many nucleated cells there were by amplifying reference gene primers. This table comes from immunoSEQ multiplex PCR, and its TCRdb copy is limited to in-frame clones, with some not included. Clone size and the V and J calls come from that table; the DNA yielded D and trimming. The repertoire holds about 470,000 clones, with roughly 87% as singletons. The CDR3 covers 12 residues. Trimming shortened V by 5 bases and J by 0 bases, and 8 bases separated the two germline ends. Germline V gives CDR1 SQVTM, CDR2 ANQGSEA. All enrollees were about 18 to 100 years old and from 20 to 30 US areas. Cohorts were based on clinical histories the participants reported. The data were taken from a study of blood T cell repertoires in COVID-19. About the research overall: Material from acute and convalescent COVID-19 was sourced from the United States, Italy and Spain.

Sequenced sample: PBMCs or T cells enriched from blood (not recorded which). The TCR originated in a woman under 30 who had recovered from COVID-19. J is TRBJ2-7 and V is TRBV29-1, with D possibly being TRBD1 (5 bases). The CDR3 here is CSVQGASYEQYF. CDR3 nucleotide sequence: TGCAGCGTTCAAGGGGCCTCCTACGAGCAGTACTTC.